This T cell receptor beta chain was identified in a study of shared clonotypes between healthy human individuals. Study in general: Per donor, three plates held CD4 naive cells, three held CD4 memory, two held CD8 naive and one held CD8 memory.

Study conclusions and caveats: Represented genetic and exposure-history diversity was restricted by having few donors.

This clone occurred a few times. Its antigen remains unidentified. The authors distributed each subset's genomic DNA evenly over several immunoSEQ plates. Method: immunoSEQ multiplex PCR; TCRdb's copy keeps in-frame clones and lacks some. The sample carries 650,000 to 750,000 clones, roughly 70% recorded once. Germline loops: CDR1 SGHAT, CDR2 FQNNGV. This CDR3 comprises 17 residues. The V gene end was trimmed by 4 bases and the J gene end by 0 bases; junction bases not matched to a gene: 10. V usage is TRBV11-2 and J usage is TRBJ2-7, with TRBD2 matching 9 bases. The sequenced sample consisted of memory CD4+ T cells sorted from blood. Subset reported: CD45RA-negative fraction. The receptor comes from a woman younger than 45 in good health. CDR3 loop: CASSSPLGSGSSYEQYF. In nucleotides, the CDR3 is TGTGCCAGCAGCTCTCCCCTTGGTAGCGGGAGCTCCTACGAGCAGTACTTC.